This TCR beta chain originates from a study of blood T cell repertoires in COVID-19 (dated by TCRdb to 2018 to 2020). Looking at the study overall: The collaborator samples originated in the United States, Italy and Spain and spanned the acute and convalescent phases of COVID-19. The sample metadata nearly always contained a de-identified subject ID, COVID-19 status, age in years and sex. HLA class I and class II types, where available, came from metadata supplied by the sample provider rather than from assay-based typing. The samples were drawn from two sources: the first 160 participants of the ongoing ImmuneRACE study, and 950 to 1,500 subjects contributed by 6 global collaborators. The dataset comprised deeply sampled blood TCRbeta repertoires from subjects exposed to, actively infected with, or recovered from COVID-19. A freely available public database, intended as a resource for researchers studying the immune response to SARS-CoV-2, is where the repertoires were released. The prospective study material was composed of cDNA or gDNA derived from T cells, B-cell-depleted T cells, or PBMCs.

The immunoSEQ Assay, a bias-controlled multiplex PCR, was used to amplify TCRbeta CDR3 regions from genomic DNA. Concerning the study's data processing: The number of nucleated cells in each sample was estimated by amplification of reference gene primers within the assay. Sequence reads were collapsed and filtered to measure the absolute abundance of every unique TCRbeta CDR3 rearrangement. For each sample, productive Simpson clonality was calculated by taking the square root of Simpson's diversity index across productive rearrangements. TCRdb took over this immuneACCESS table, retaining in-frame rearrangements with V and J assigned. Such tables are incomplete; in checked studies, under half of the missing clones stem from an unresolved V gene, and the remainder is unexplained. V and J calls and clone size are given by that table; D and trimming were obtained from the DNA. This sample holds about 240,000 clones; 85% to 90% were observed only once. Together, the top ten hold under 9% of the sample.

The collaborating institutions used their own protocols to collect whole blood in K2EDTA tubes. For TCRbeta analysis, collaborators shipped samples in one of three forms: frozen whole blood, isolated PBMCs, or DNA extracted from either of those sample types. What the study reported, not specific to this receptor: Clinical and demographic metadata were provided uncurated, with the amount varying by source and participant.

Taken from cysteine to phenylalanine, the CDR3 has 11 residues. Left in the record is the CDR3 DNA by itself, 33 bases read in frame from the first base. V has 3 bases trimmed and J has 8 bases trimmed; junction bases matching no gene number 0. For CDR1 and CDR2, the germline V gene lists SGHVS and FQNEAQ. This clone was picked up a small number of times. There is no known antigen for this receptor. No clone much larger than this one lies a single base away; base qualities are absent. The sample consisted of peripheral blood. In this chain, TRBV7-8 is recombined with TRBJ1-1, with TRBD1 identical over 7 junction bases. This TCR came from an older woman with active or convalescent COVID-19. The DNA reads TGTGCCAGCAGCTTGGACAGGGAAGCTTTCTTT. The encoded protein is CASSLDREAFF.